These 28 T cell receptor beta chains were sequenced from one sample in a study of CD8 T cells in ankylosing spondylitis. Each CDR3 protein gets one entry after TCRdb re-called the 5' RACE reads with MiXCR. The repertoire holds about 280,000 distinct CDR3 sequences, with 20% as singletons. Material for sequencing was blood, either unsorted or a sorted T cell fraction (not recorded which). Receptor source: a male donor with ankylosing spondylitis or in good health (not recorded which).

This sequence joins TRBV5-1 and TRBJ2-1; TRBD1 aligns across 8 bases. CDR1 and CDR2 from the germline V gene are SGHRS and YFSETQ. After removal of 0 bases from V and 5 bases from J, the junction contained 7 bases not matched to a gene. The CDR3 runs to 16 residues. The CDR3 region has the DNA TGCGCCAGCAGCTTGGGATCTGGGACAGGAAACAATGAGCAGTTCTTC. This sequence encodes CASSLGSGTGNNEQFF.

The V call is TRBV20-1, the J call TRBJ2-3, with TRBD1 matching 9 bases. Per germline, CDR1 DFQATT and CDR2 SNEGSKA (reference sequence). Unmatched junction bases numbered 9, after V lost 6 bases and J lost 2 bases. This CDR3 contains 15 residues. The DNA for the CDR3 is TGCAGTGCCACCACCGGGGACAGGGTCACAGATACGCAGTATTTT. It codes for CSATTGDRVTDTQYF.

V usage is TRBV14 and J usage is TRBJ2-1; tentative D call: TRBD1 (6 bases). V was shortened by 1 base and J by 7 bases, with 8 bases between the two germline ends. From germline, CDR1 is SGHDN and CDR2 FVKESK. The CDR3 totals 13 residues. The DNA for the CDR3 is TGTGCCAGCAGCCAAGTTAGGGGGAATGAGCAGTTCTTC. Its protein is CASSQVRGNEQFF.

This chain joins TRBV5-1 and TRBJ1-1; D is ambiguous. The CDR3 runs 15 residues. Germline CDR1 reads SGHRS; CDR2 reads YFSETQ. V was cut by 6 bases and J by 1 base, with 16 bases left in between. This CDR3 is CASTGLSGQNTEAFF. The CDR3 DNA sequence: TGCGCCAGCACCGGATTAAGCGGCCAGAACACTGAAGCTTTCTTT.

This rearrangement joins TRBV12-3 or TRBV12-4 to TRBJ2-3; tentatively, D is TRBD1 (5 bases). V gave up 5 bases and J gave up 2 bases, with 14 bases separating them. CDR3 length: 15 amino acids. CDR3 coding DNA: TGTGCCAGCAGTGTTCAGGGTTCTGTCACAGATACGCAGTATTTT. Amino acids: CASSVQGSVTDTQYF.

CDR3 in DNA: TGCGCCAGCAGCTTGCGTTACGGCAGTGGAAACACCATATATTTT. Residues: CASSLRYGSGNTIYF. The chain combines TRBV5-1 with TRBJ1-3; D gene uncertain. The CDR3 totals 15 residues. Trimming cost V 1 base and J 3 bases, with 11 bases left between them. Germline V gives CDR1 SGHRS, CDR2 YFSETQ.

The rearrangement joins TRBV5-1 to TRBJ2-3; 9 bases map to TRBD1. From germline, CDR1 is SGHRS and CDR2 YFSETQ. V was pared by 4 bases and J by 2 bases, with 5 bases of the junction left unmatched. The CDR3 contains 15 residues. The CDR3 reads CASSIGQGTTDTQYF. The CDR3 DNA sequence: TGCGCCAGCAGCATTGGACAGGGGACCACAGATACGCAGTATTTT.

This clonotype was seen a few times. This chain links TRBV20-1 with TRBJ1-5; 8 bases map to TRBD1. Germline CDR1 reads DFQATT; CDR2 reads SNEGSKA (reference sequence). This CDR3 is built from 15 residues. V was pared by 1 base and J by 6 bases, with 8 bases of the junction left unmatched. CDR3 bases: TGCAGTGCTAGAGTGGACAGGGTTAATGGTCAGCCCCAGCATTTT. It translates to CSARVDRVNGQPQHF.

This clonotype has a count of ten or more. The chain uses TRBV24-1 and TRBJ2-7; 8 bases fit TRBD1. Losses at the gene ends were 2 bases for V and 1 base for J; bases not matched to a gene: 3. The germline V gene encodes CDR1 KGHDR and CDR2 SFDVKD. This CDR3 spans 15 amino acids. CDR3: CATSDSGQGSYEQYV. CDR3 nucleotides: TGTGCCACCAGTGATTCCGGACAGGGATCCTACGAGCAGTACGTC.

This clonotype was seen a single time. The chain carries TRBV2 and TRBJ2-2; D is ambiguous. From germline, CDR1 is SNHLY and CDR2 FYNNEI. V gave up 8 bases and J gave up 2 bases, with 9 bases separating them. The CDR3 totals 13 residues. In DNA form, the CDR3 reads TGTGCCAGCGGGCAGCAAAACACCGGGGAGCTGTTTTTT. Protein product: CASGQQNTGELFF.

The rearrangement uses TRBV29-1 and TRBJ1-6; unclear D gene. Trimming took off 4 bases at V and 10 bases at J, with 17 bases between the two ends. In germline, CDR1 is SQVTM, CDR2 ANQGSEA. The CDR3 is 14 residues long. The CDR3 DNA reads TGCAGCGTTGGCCACGGAGGGTCGGGCTCACCCCTCCACTTT. Translation: CSVGHGGSGSPLHF.

V is TRBV7-2 and J is TRBJ2-3; TRBD2 might be the D (6 bases). V lost 5 bases and J lost 2, with 14 bases in between. Germline V CDR1 and CDR2: SGHTA, FQGNSA. The CDR3 extends over 15 amino acids. The CDR3 spells CASSARGGDTDTQYF. The CDR3 DNA reads TGTGCCAGCAGCGCCCGGGGCGGGGACACAGATACGCAGTATTTT.

Here the CDR3 DNA reads TGTGCCAGCAGTTACTCTCCGACAGGGGCGACTAATGAAAAACTGTTTTTT. Its protein is CASSYSPTGATNEKLFF. The chain combines TRBV6-5 with TRBJ1-4; 8 bases line up with TRBD1. The CDR3 is 17 amino acids. The V segment lost 0 bases and the J segment 2 bases; nucleotides outside the gene matches: 5. Per germline, CDR1 MNHEY and CDR2 SVGAGI.

V and J are TRBV29-1 and TRBJ2-3; TRBD2 matches 8 bases. The J segment lost 6 bases and the V segment lost 0 bases, leaving 11 bases of the junction unmatched. CDR1 and CDR2 (germline): SQVTM, ANQGSEA. The CDR3 runs 16 residues. For the CDR3, the DNA is TGCAGCGTTGAAGATCGTTTCAGCCCGGGGGGGGATACGCAGTATTTT. Translation: CSVEDRFSPGGDTQYF.

CDR3 DNA sequence: TGTGCCACCAGCAGGGGCCCGAGCGGGAGGAAATCTGGGCAGTTCTTC. Its translation is CATSRGPSGRKSGQFF. The V and J genes are TRBV15 and TRBJ2-1; 9 bases fit TRBD2. Germline CDR1 and CDR2: LNHNV and YYDKDF (reference sequence). This CDR3 contains 16 residues. V dropped 3 bases and J dropped 12; count of bases not matched to a gene: 15.

The J gene is TRBJ2-3, the V gene TRBV20-1; D remains unclear. Germline-derived CDR1 and CDR2 are DFQATT and SNEGSKA (reference sequence). The CDR3 consists of 13 residues. V was trimmed by 4 bases and J by 1 base, leaving 9 bases between them. CDR3 nucleotide sequence: TGCAGTGCTACTGTAGACGGCACAGATACGCAGTATTTT. It is translated as CSATVDGTDTQYF.

This chain connects TRBV9 to TRBJ2-1; 8 nucleotides match TRBD1. This CDR3 is 17 amino acids long. V was pared by 2 bases and J by 0 bases, with 7 bases of the junction left unmatched. From germline, CDR1 is SGDLS and CDR2 YYNGEE. Here the CDR3 reads CASSVTGTGVSYNEQFF. The DNA of the CDR3 is TGTGCCAGCAGCGTGACCGGGACAGGTGTCTCCTACAATGAGCAGTTCTTC.

This clonotype showed up just a few times. This sequence joins TRBV20-1 and TRBJ1-5; D might be TRBD1 (6 bases). Trimming removed 7 bases from V and 7 bases from J, with 17 bases in between. There are 13 residues in the CDR3. Germline CDR1 reads DFQATT; CDR2 reads SNEGSKA (reference sequence). As DNA, the CDR3 is TGCAGTGTAGATATCGGGGGGCAACAGCCCCAGCATTTT. It translates to CSVDIGGQQPQHF.

This clonotype has a handful of counts. The J gene is TRBJ2-1, the V gene TRBV27; 9 nucleotides match TRBD1. Germline-derived CDR1 and CDR2 are MNHEY and SMNVEV (reference sequence). Trimming removed 7 bases from V and 5 bases from J; junction bases left unmatched: 3. The CDR3 is 13 residues long. In nucleotides, the CDR3 is TGTGCCAGCAAACGGACAGGGGACAATGAGCAGTTCTTC. Its translation is CASKRTGDNEQFF.

This chain connects TRBV6-1 to TRBJ1-5, with 7 positions matching TRBD1. This CDR3 contains 15 residues. Trimming cost V 8 bases and J 4 bases; bases outside gene matches: 11. In germline, CDR1 is MNHNS, CDR2 SASEGT. CDR3 sequence reads: CASGQDGRFNQPQHF. Here the CDR3 DNA reads TGTGCCAGCGGACAGGATGGACGGTTTAATCAGCCCCAGCATTTT.

A note on this clonotype: The CDR3 ends on some other residue instead of the conserved phenylalanine or tryptophan, so this is likely a read error. The chain links TRBV7-8 to TRBJ1-5; 12 positions match TRBD1. The CDR3 sequence is 18 residues long. The J segment lost 2 bases and the V segment lost 4 bases, leaving 9 bases of the junction unmatched. CDR1 is SGHVS and CDR2 is FQNEAQ in the germline V gene. The CDR3 is CASSSTGTGGAGNQPQHY. In DNA, the CDR3 is TGTGCCAGCAGCTCAACCGGGACAGGGGGCGCGGGCAATCAGCCCCAGCATTAT.

This chain connects TRBV5-1 to TRBJ2-1; 16 bases match TRBD2. Germline V gene sequence: CDR1 SGHRS, CDR2 YFSETQ. The trim removed 4 bases at V and 9 bases at J, leaving 4 bases unmatched. CDR3 length: 15 amino acids. The CDR3: CASSGTSGRASEQFF. Here the CDR3 DNA reads TGCGCCAGCAGCGGGACTAGCGGGAGGGCCAGTGAGCAGTTCTTC.

The chain has TRBV4-1 and TRBJ1-2; the D is unclear. The CDR3 covers 13 residues. Trimming stripped 7 bases from V and 3 bases from J, with 12 bases between. Germline V gives CDR1 MGHRA, CDR2 YSYEKL. The CDR3 protein is CASTRDRDYGYTF. The CDR3 region has the DNA TGCGCCAGCACACGAGACCGGGACTATGGCTACACCTTC.

This clonotype was observed many times. The V gene is TRBV11-2, the J gene TRBJ2-5, with 9 bases matching TRBD1. This CDR3 is built from 16 residues. With 5 bases clipped from V and 4 bases from J, the junction kept 11 bases outside the gene matches. The germline CDR1 and CDR2 sequences are SGHAT and FQNNGV. The CDR3 DNA sequence: TGTGCCAGCAGCCGAATGGGACAGGGTGTTTTAGAGACCCAGTACTTC. This codes for CASSRMGQGVLETQYF.

This clonotype showed up just a few times. The chain couples TRBV20-1 to TRBJ2-1, with 11 bases lining up with TRBD2. The junction had 7 bases not matched to a gene; V was cut back by 0 bases and J by 3 bases. There are 17 residues in the CDR3. Looked up from germline, CDR1 is DFQATT and CDR2 is SNEGSKA (reference sequence). DNA of the CDR3: TGCAGTGCTAGAGATAGAGTAGCGGGGGGGAACTACAATGAGCAGTTCTTC. Translated, it gives CSARDRVAGGNYNEQFF.

The CDR3 sequence is CASSFLKGDTQYF. For the CDR3, the DNA is TGTGCCAGCAGCTTCCTCAAAGGAGATACGCAGTATTTT. The chain has TRBV7-6 and TRBJ2-3, with D hard to call. Germline V gene data show CDR1 as SGHVS and CDR2 as FNYEAQ. There are 13 residues in the CDR3. The V end was cut by 3 bases, the J end by 5 bases, with 9 bases between.

This clonotype showed up just a few times. The CDR3 bases are TGTGCCAGCAGCTTGGACAGGGGATTGGGGAGCAATCAGCCCCAGCATTTT. It encodes CASSLDRGLGSNQPQHF. The V and J genes are TRBV7-9 and TRBJ1-5; the match to TRBD1 covers 9 bases. With V trimmed by 3 bases and J by 1 base, 7 bases remained unmatched. CDR1 SEHNR and CDR2 FQNEAQ come from the germline V gene (reference sequence). This CDR3 region has 17 residues. The full variable domain, completed using reference TRBV7-9 and TRBJ1-5, is DTGVSQNPRHKITKRGQNVTFRCDPISEHNRLYWYRQTLGQGPEFLTYFQNEAQLEKSRLLSDRFSAERPKGSFSTLEIQRTEQGDSAMYLCASSLDRGLGSNQPQHFGDGTRLSIL.

The chain has TRBV7-6 and TRBJ2-2; possible D gene TRBD1, 6 bases. The V gene lost 5 bases and the J gene lost 4 bases, with 17 bases spanning the gap. Germline V gene lookup returns CDR1 SGHVS and CDR2 FNYEAQ. The CDR3 runs to 16 residues. The CDR3: CASSPPQGIITGELFF. The CDR3 bases are TGTGCCAGCAGCCCTCCACAGGGAATCATCACCGGGGAGCTGTTTTTT. Drawing the rest from reference TRBV7-6 and TRBJ2-2, the complete variable domain is GAGVSQSPRYKVTKRGQDVALRCDPISGHVSLYWYRQALGQGPEFLTYFNYEAQQDKSGLPNDRFSAERPEGSISTLTIQRTEQRDSAMYRCASSPPQGIITGELFFGEGSRLTVL.